The present T cell receptor (beta chain) was sequenced within a study of cytomegalovirus exposure and HLA in healthy donors. Study background: Earlier results showed approximately 120 million unique TCR beta sequences derived from 150 million to 200 million T cells. Study-level results: Previous analysis showed most TCR beta V segments were productive about 87% or about 30% of the time. Per published reports, the classifier diagnosed cytomegalovirus status with high specificity and sensitivity. A likely sequencing artifact accounted for one observed cluster of highly shared sequence variants.

PCR used 60 Vbeta primers and 13 Jbeta primers. Assay: immunoSEQ multiplex PCR; the TCRdb copy retains only in-frame clones and omits some. The sample holds 85,000 to 100,000 clones, around 77% seen once. The germline CDR1 and CDR2 sequences are MRHNA and SNTAGT. The CDR3 runs to 16 residues. Trimming took 4 bases from V and 4 from J, leaving 19 bases between them. This clone turned up a few times. Its antigen is as yet unknown. The TCR originated in a man aged 40-50 years in good health and CMV-seronegative. V gene TRBV6-4 combines with J gene TRBJ1-1, with a tentative D call TRBD1 (5 bases). Material: PBMCs. CDR3 sequence (DNA): TGTGCCAGCAGTGCACAGGAAAGATCGGGCGGCACTGAAGCTTTCTTT. This gives the protein CASSAQERSGGTEAFF.